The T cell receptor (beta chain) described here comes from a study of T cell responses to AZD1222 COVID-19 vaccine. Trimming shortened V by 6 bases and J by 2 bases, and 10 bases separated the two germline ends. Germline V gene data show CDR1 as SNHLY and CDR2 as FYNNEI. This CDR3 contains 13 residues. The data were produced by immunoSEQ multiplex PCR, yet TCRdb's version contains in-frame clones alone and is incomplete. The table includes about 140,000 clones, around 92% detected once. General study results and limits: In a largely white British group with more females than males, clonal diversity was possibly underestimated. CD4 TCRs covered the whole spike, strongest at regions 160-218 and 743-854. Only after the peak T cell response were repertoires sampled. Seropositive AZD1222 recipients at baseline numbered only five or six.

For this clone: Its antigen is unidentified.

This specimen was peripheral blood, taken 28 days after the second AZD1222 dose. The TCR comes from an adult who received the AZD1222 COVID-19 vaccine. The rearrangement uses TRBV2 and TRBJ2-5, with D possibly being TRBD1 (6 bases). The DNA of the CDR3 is TGTGCCAGCAGCCGGGACACGCAAGAGACCCAGTACTTC. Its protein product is CASSRDTQETQYF. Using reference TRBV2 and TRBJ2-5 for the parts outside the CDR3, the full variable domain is EPEVTQTPSHQVTQMGQEVILRCVPISNHLYFYWYRQILGQKVEFLVSFYNNEISEKSEIFDDQFSVERPDGSNFTLKIRSTKLEDSAMYFCASSRDTQETQYFGPGTRLLVL.